Below are 12 T cell receptor beta chains sequenced from a single sample in a study of cytomegalovirus exposure and HLA in healthy donors (dated by TCRdb to 2015 to 2018). Libraries were prepared through the immunoSEQ multiplex PCR assay. For the multiplex PCR, a mixture combining 60 forward primers for TCR Vbeta segments and 13 reverse primers for TCR Jbeta segments was used. TCRdb mirrors the immuneACCESS table, restricted to in-frame sequences. Some clones are absent from its copies; in checked studies, under half trace to an unresolved V gene, and the reason for the others is unknown. In all, the sample holds some 150,000 clones, and 60% to 80% of those were seen once. Of the sample, nearly 6.5% falls within the top ten clones. Sequenced sample: PBMCs. The receptor source for this set is a man in his forties or fifties in good health and CMV-seropositive.

This chain joins TRBV2 and TRBJ1-5; D remains ambiguous. V was clipped by 7 bases and J by 6 bases, with 13 bases between them. The CDR3 is 13 residues long. CDR1 and CDR2 (germline): SNHLY, FYNNEI. CDR3 amino acids: CASMVQTSQPQHF. CDR3 coding DNA: TGTGCCAGCATGGTACAGACTAGTCAGCCCCAGCATTTT.

This clone occurred a few times. The CDR3 sequence: CASSSRDYEQYF. The CDR3 DNA reads as TGTGCCAGCAGCAGCCGGGACTACGAGCAGTACTTC. V and J are TRBV5-4 and TRBJ2-7, with D perhaps matching TRBD2 (5 bases). Germline V gene sequence: CDR1 SGHNT, CDR2 YYREEE (reference sequence). V was shortened by 4 bases and J by 3 bases, with 8 bases between the two germline ends. The length of the CDR3 is 12 residues.

The rearrangement joins TRBV5-4 to TRBJ1-2, with 9 bases matching TRBD1. J gave up 7 bases and V 0 bases, and 7 bases lay outside the gene matches. Germline CDR1 and CDR2: SGHNT and YYREEE (reference sequence). CDR3 size: 15 residues. CDR3 in DNA: TGTGCCAGCAGCTTGGATCTACAGGGGGCTAGTGGCTACACCTTC. Residues: CASSLDLQGASGYTF.

This chain links TRBV29-1 with TRBJ2-5, with D possibly being TRBD2 (5 bases). The V gene lost 3 bases and the J gene lost 5 bases, with 16 bases spanning the gap. Per germline, CDR1 SQVTM and CDR2 ANQGSEA. This CDR3 comprises 14 residues. CDR3 sequence: CSVEITGSGETQYF. CDR3 coding DNA: TGCAGCGTTGAGATTACGGGGAGCGGCGAGACCCAGTACTTC.

The chain combines TRBV30 with TRBJ2-1, with TRBD1 as a possible D gene (6 bases). Between the trimmed V and J ends, which lost 5 bases and 3 bases, there was a span of 17 bases. This CDR3 comprises 15 residues. CDR1 is GTSNPN, CDR2 SVGIG, per germline (reference sequence). The chain's CDR3 is CAWGRGLAGYNEQFF. The CDR3 DNA reads TGTGCCTGGGGAAGGGGGTTAGCAGGCTACAATGAGCAGTTCTTC.

This clone showed up just once. This rearrangement joins TRBV18 to TRBJ2-2, with D possibly being TRBD1 (5 bases). The V gene's germline CDR1 is KGHSH and CDR2 LQKENI. The CDR3 has 13 amino acids. Trimming left V 5 bases short and J 7 bases short, with 11 bases between. The CDR3 nucleotides are TGTGCCAGCTCATTCAGGGCGCACGGGGAGCTGTTTTTT. Amino acid sequence: CASSFRAHGELFF.

The genes are TRBV11-2 and TRBJ2-3; 9 bases are a match to TRBD2. CDR3 size: 14 residues. With 6 bases clipped from V and 4 bases from J, the junction kept 5 bases outside the gene matches. Germline loops: CDR1 SGHAT, CDR2 FQNNGV. CDR3 loop: CASRAGLAPDTQYF. CDR3 sequence (DNA): TGTGCCAGCAGAGCGGGACTAGCTCCAGATACGCAGTATTTT.

The chain joins TRBV10-3 to TRBJ2-2; D not resolved. V dropped 7 bases and J dropped 0 bases, with 6 bases sitting between them. From germline, CDR1 is ENHRY and CDR2 SYGVKD. The CDR3 is 13 residues long. The CDR3 DNA follows: TGTGCCATCACACGGTCGAACACCGGGGAGCTGTTTTTT. Amino acid sequence: CAITRSNTGELFF.

The rearrangement uses TRBV5-1 and TRBJ2-1; the D gene is possibly TRBD1 (6 bases). Germline values: CDR1 SGHRS, CDR2 YFSETQ. Deletions cut 4 bases from V and 7 bases from J, with 15 bases between. This CDR3 has 14 residues. This CDR3 is CASSPLRQVNEQFF. CDR3 sequence (DNA): TGCGCCAGCAGCCCCTTGAGACAGGTAAATGAGCAGTTCTTC.

V and J are TRBV11-3 and TRBJ2-1; tentatively, D is TRBD2 (5 bases). V was shortened by 8 bases and J by 2 bases, with 7 bases between the two germline ends. Germline V gives CDR1 SGHNT, CDR2 YENEEA. This CDR3 is built from 12 residues. In nucleotides, the CDR3 is TGTGCCAGCGGAGGAACCTACAATGAGCAGTTCTTC. As protein: CASGGTYNEQFF.

The chain uses TRBV9 and TRBJ2-1; D not certain. The V end lost 1 base, the J end lost 0 bases, and 11 bases lay between the germline ends. The CDR3 totals 16 residues. Germline-derived CDR1 and CDR2 are SGDLS and YYNGEE. In DNA form, the CDR3 reads TGTGCCAGCAGCGTAACGGGTCAGACCTCCTACAATGAGCAGTTCTTC. Its translation: CASSVTGQTSYNEQFF.

Here the CDR3 reads CASRSSTNEKLFF. The CDR3 bases are TGTGCCAGCAGGTCCAGTACTAATGAAAAACTGTTTTTT. The chain carries TRBV6-4 and TRBJ1-4, with unresolved D. CDR3 length equals 13 residues. CDR1 MRHNA and CDR2 SNTAGT come from the germline V gene. V gave up 6 bases and J gave up 2 bases, with 7 bases separating them.